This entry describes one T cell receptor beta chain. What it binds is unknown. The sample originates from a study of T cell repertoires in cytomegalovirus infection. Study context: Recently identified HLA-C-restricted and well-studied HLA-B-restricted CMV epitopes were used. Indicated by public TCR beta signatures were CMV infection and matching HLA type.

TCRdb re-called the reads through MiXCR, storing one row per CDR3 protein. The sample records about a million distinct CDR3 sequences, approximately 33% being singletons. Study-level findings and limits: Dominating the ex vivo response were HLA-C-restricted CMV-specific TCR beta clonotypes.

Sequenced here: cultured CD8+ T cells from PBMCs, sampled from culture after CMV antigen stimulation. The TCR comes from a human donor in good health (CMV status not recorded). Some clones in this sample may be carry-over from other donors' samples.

DNA of the CDR3: TGTGCCAGCAGCCCTCAGGGGGGGATGGACGGCTACACCTTC. Translated, it gives CASSPQGGMDGYTF. This sequence joins TRBV7-6 and TRBJ1-2, with 7 bases lining up with TRBD1. After removal of 5 bases from V and 8 bases from J, the junction contained 11 bases not matched to a gene. The CDR3 length is 14 residues. Germline CDR1 is SGHVS and CDR2 is FNYEAQ. Full variable domain (rest looked up from reference TRBV7-6 and TRBJ1-2): GAGVSQSPRYKVTKRGQDVALRCDPISGHVSLYWYRQALGQGPEFLTYFNYEAQQDKSGLPNDRFSAERPEGSISTLTIQRTEQRDSAMYRCASSPQGGMDGYTFGSGTRLTVV.